The 3 T cell receptor beta chains listed next were all sequenced from one sample in a study of T cell repertoires in cytomegalovirus infection. Antigens for these TCRs are unknown. TCRdb independently ran MiXCR on the reads; one entry per CDR3 protein. The sample lists approximately 43,000 distinct CDR3 sequences; approximately 22% were seen once. The sample was PBMCs, sequenced either directly or after in vitro stimulation (not recorded which). Receptors originate from a human donor in good health (CMV status not recorded). Some clones in this sample may be carry-over from other donors' samples.

In its sample, this clonotype was seen a few times. The CDR3 is CASSLALGGALDTQYF. The CDR3 DNA sequence: TGTGCCAGCAGCTTAGCGCTTGGGGGGGCCCTAGATACGCAGTATTTT. This chain uses TRBV7-9 with TRBJ2-3; possibly TRBD2 for D (7 bases). Deletions cut 0 bases from V and 5 bases from J, with 15 bases between. The CDR3 runs 16 residues. CDR1 is SEHNR and CDR2 is FQNEAQ in the germline V gene (reference sequence). Together with reference TRBV7-9 and TRBJ2-3, the CDR3 gives the full variable domain: DTGVSQNPRHKITKRGQNVTFRCDPISEHNRLYWYRQTLGQGPEFLTYFQNEAQLEKSRLLSDRFSAERPKGSFSTLEIQRTEQGDSAMYLCASSLALGGALDTQYFGPGTRLTVL.

This chain links TRBV29-1 with TRBJ1-1, with no clear D. Between the trimmed V and J ends, which lost 3 bases and 3 bases, there was a span of 11 bases. Germline CDR1 and CDR2: SQVTM and ANQGSEA. There are 13 residues in the CDR3. The DNA for the CDR3 is TGCAGCGTTGATTGGGAGTTGGACACTGAAGCTTTCTTT. This translates into CSVDWELDTEAFF. The variable domain in full, completed from reference TRBV29-1 and TRBJ1-1, reads SAVISQKPSRDICQRGTSLTIQCQVDSQVTMMFWYRQQPGQSLTLIATANQGSEATYESGFVIDKFPISRPNLTFSTLTVSNMSPEDSSIYLCSVDWELDTEAFFGQGTRLTVV.

The rearrangement joins TRBV7-2 to TRBJ1-2; no definite D call. The CDR3 has 13 amino acids. CDR1 and CDR2 (germline): SGHTA, FQGNSA. Trimming pared 2 bases from V and 3 bases from J, leaving 7 bases between. CDR3 nucleotides: TGTGCCAGCAGCTTACGGGTTTACTATGGCTACACCTTC. Translating gives CASSLRVYYGYTF.